The 11 T cell receptor beta chains below come from one sample, sequenced in a study of follicular helper T cells after annual influenza vaccination. TCRdb's copy holds only in-frame clones and misses some; the assay was immunoSEQ multiplex PCR. Of 6,000 to 9,500 clones listed, around four fifths are singletons. The time point is: 2014-2015 season, 7 days after vaccination. This material consisted of CXCR5+ CD38- circulating T follicular helper cells from blood, taken 7 days after influenza vaccination. The subset denotes: circulating Tfh, non-naive CD4+CXCR5+PD-1+ (ICOS+CD38+ or ICOS-CD38-). These receptor sequences come from an adult who received the influenza vaccine.

The V gene is TRBV9, the J gene TRBJ2-3; 9 bases agree with TRBD2. Looked up from germline, CDR1 is SGDLS and CDR2 is YYNGEE. The CDR3 has 16 amino acids. V shed 0 bases and J 5 bases; nucleotides not matched to a gene: 7. The CDR3 sequence: CASSVDGGGVIDTQYF. As DNA, the CDR3 is TGTGCCAGCAGCGTAGATGGCGGGGGGGTGATAGATACGCAGTATTTT.

The genes are TRBV5-1 and TRBJ2-7; 9 bases line up with TRBD1. Germline trimming cut 5 bases from V and 5 bases from J; bases unmatched to any gene: 11. Looked up from germline, CDR1 is SGHRS and CDR2 is YFSETQ. The CDR3 has 15 residues. CDR3 sequence: CASRRTGTGFDEQYF. CDR3 in DNA: TGCGCCAGCAGGAGAACCGGGACAGGGTTCGACGAGCAGTACTTC.

The chain combines TRBV30 with TRBJ1-3; 8 positions agree with TRBD1. Germline values: CDR1 GTSNPN, CDR2 SVGIG (reference sequence). This CDR3 comprises 12 residues. The V gene end was trimmed by 8 bases and the J gene end by 3 bases; junction bases not matched to a gene: 3. CDR3 in amino acids: CAGDRGGNTIYF. Here the CDR3 DNA reads TGTGCCGGAGACAGGGGTGGAAACACCATATATTTT.

This clone has a single count. The chain is built from TRBV2 and TRBJ2-3, with 9 bases that match TRBD2. V trimming: 4 bases; J trimming: 2 bases; junction bases outside the gene matches: 4. Germline V gives CDR1 SNHLY, CDR2 FYNNEI. This CDR3 is 15 amino acids long. The CDR3 sequence is CASSGLAGHTDTQYF. DNA for the CDR3: TGTGCCAGCAGTGGCCTAGCGGGGCACACAGATACGCAGTATTTT.

V gene TRBV20-1 combines with J gene TRBJ2-3; D perhaps matches TRBD2 (6 bases). This CDR3 has 11 amino acids. Trimming left V 5 bases short and J 4 bases short, with 7 bases between. Looked up from germline, CDR1 is DFQATT and CDR2 is SNEGSKA (reference sequence). CDR3 nucleotide sequence: TGCAGTGCTGGCGGGGCAGATACGCAGTATTTT. It encodes CSAGGADTQYF.

This clone was seen just once. The chain carries TRBV6-5 and TRBJ1-2; a weak D match, TRBD1 (5 bases). CDR1 MNHEY and CDR2 SVGAGI come from the germline V gene. The CDR3 extends over 13 amino acids. V dropped 5 bases and J dropped 6 bases, with 13 bases sitting between them. CDR3 protein: CASSRGPVDGYTF. CDR3 sequence (DNA): TGTGCCAGCAGTAGGGGCCCAGTGGATGGCTACACCTTC.

J is TRBJ2-5 and V is TRBV18; 8 bases map to TRBD2. Germline CDR1 is KGHSH and CDR2 is LQKENI. The junction had 10 bases not matched to a gene; V was cut back by 3 bases and J by 7 bases. This CDR3 contains 15 residues. CDR3: CASSPSGLGRGTQYF. The CDR3 nucleotides read TGTGCCAGCTCACCGTCGGGACTAGGACGCGGGACCCAGTACTTC. The variable domain in full, with the rest retrieved from reference TRBV18 and TRBJ2-5, is NAGVMQNPRHLVRRRGQEARLRCSPMKGHSHVYWYRQLPEEGLKFMVYLQKENIIDESGMPKERFSAEFPKEGPSILRIQQVVRGDSAAYFCASSPSGLGRGTQYFGPGTRLLVL.

V and J are TRBV7-9 and TRBJ1-6; the D gene is possibly TRBD1 (6 bases). The CDR3 has 14 residues. V was clipped by 5 bases and J by 7 bases, with 12 bases between them. CDR1 is SEHNR, CDR2 FQNEAQ, per germline (reference sequence). The CDR3 nucleotides read TGTGCCAGCAGCAGAAAGGGGGAAAATTCACCCCTCCACTTT. Translating gives CASSRKGENSPLHF.

The gene calls are TRBV6-1 and TRBJ2-3, with a possible D match to TRBD1 (6 bases). V lost 6 bases and J 6 bases, leaving 19 bases between the germline ends. This CDR3 is 15 amino acids long. Looked up from germline, CDR1 is MNHNS and CDR2 is SASEGT. The CDR3 loop is CASSPSQGSRDTQYF. CDR3 bases: TGTGCCAGCAGCCCCTCACAGGGTTCCCGGGATACGCAGTATTTT.

The chain carries TRBV7-8 and TRBJ2-2, with D perhaps assigned TRBD1 or TRBD2 (5 bases each). Trimming stripped 0 bases from V and 4 bases from J, with 21 bases between. The length of the CDR3 is 19 residues. The germline gives CDR1 SGHVS, CDR2 FQNEAQ. The CDR3 nucleotides read TGTGCCAGCAGCTTAGCCCATGAGGTCGCACGGGGCGGCACCGGGGAGCTGTTTTTT. Translated, it gives CASSLAHEVARGGTGELFF.

This chain joins TRBV18 and TRBJ2-5; D is ambiguous. Trimming took off 2 bases at V and 2 bases at J, with 6 bases between the two ends. The CDR3 loop spans 13 amino acids. Germline lookup yields CDR1 KGHSH and CDR2 LQKENI. The CDR3 region has the DNA TGTGCCAGCTCACCAGCCACGCAAGAGACCCAGTACTTC. As protein: CASSPATQETQYF.